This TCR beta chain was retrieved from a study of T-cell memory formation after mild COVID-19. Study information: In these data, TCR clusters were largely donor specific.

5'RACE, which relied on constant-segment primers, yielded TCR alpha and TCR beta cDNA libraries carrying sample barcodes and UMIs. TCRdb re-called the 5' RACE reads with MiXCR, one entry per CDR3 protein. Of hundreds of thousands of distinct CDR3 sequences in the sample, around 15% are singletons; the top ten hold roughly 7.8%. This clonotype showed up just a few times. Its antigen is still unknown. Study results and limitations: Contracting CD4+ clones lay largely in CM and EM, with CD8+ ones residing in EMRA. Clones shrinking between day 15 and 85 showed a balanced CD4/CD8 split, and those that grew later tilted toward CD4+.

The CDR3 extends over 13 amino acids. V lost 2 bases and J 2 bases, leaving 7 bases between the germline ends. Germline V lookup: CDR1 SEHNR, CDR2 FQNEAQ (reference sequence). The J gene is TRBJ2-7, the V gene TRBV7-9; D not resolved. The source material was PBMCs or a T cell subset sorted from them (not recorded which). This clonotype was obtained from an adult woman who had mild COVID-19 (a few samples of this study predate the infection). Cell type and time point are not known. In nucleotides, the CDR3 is TGTGCCAGCAGCTTAAGTCTAGCCTACGAGCAGTACTTC. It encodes CASSLSLAYEQYF.